The 18 T cell receptor beta chains presented below share a single source sample, sequenced in a study of shared clonotypes between healthy human individuals. The protocol was immunoSEQ multiplex PCR, while the TCRdb copy is restricted to in-frame clones and leaves out a portion. Here the sample spans around 990,000 clones, roughly 80% being singletons. The sequenced sample consisted of memory CD4+ T cells from PBMCs. As for subset: CD45RA-negative fraction. The receptors come from a man younger than 30 in good health. Some clones in this sample may be carry-over from other donors' samples.

This clone appeared many times. This rearrangement joins TRBV5-1 to TRBJ2-2, with D possibly being TRBD1 or TRBD2 (5 bases each). This CDR3 has 17 residues. Trimming stripped 5 bases from V and 5 bases from J, with 22 bases between. Germline assignment: CDR1 SGHRS and CDR2 YFSETQ. CDR3: CASRLGTVGLSTGELFF. The CDR3 DNA is TGCGCCAGCAGGCTTGGGACGGTAGGACTCTCTACCGGGGAGCTGTTTTTT.

This clone was counted a few times. The rearrangement joins TRBV27 to TRBJ2-5; 9 bases are a match to TRBD2. The CDR3 extends over 15 amino acids. Germline V gives CDR1 MNHEY, CDR2 SMNVEV (reference sequence). Trimming at V came to 3 bases and at J to 5 bases, leaving 7 bases not matched to a gene. CDR3 sequence: CASSFGGGRAETQYF. DNA for the CDR3: TGTGCCAGCAGTTTCGGGGGCGGGAGGGCGGAGACCCAGTACTTC.

This chain joins TRBV7-6 and TRBJ2-1, with 7 bases matching TRBD2. CDR3 length equals 16 residues. Germline assignment: CDR1 SGHVS and CDR2 FNYEAQ. The V and J ends lost 5 bases and 5 bases, in that order; junction bases with no gene match: 12. CDR3 protein: CASSPGRSGKDNEQFF. The CDR3 nucleotides read TGTGCCAGCAGCCCGGGCAGAAGCGGGAAAGACAATGAGCAGTTCTTC.

The J gene is TRBJ2-2, the V gene TRBV28; perhaps TRBD2 as D (6 bases). CDR1 and CDR2 (germline): MDHEN, SYDVKM. The CDR3 consists of 17 residues. The V and J ends lost 6 bases and 3 bases respectively, with 20 bases between them. Here the CDR3 DNA reads TGTGCCAGCAGATCCGCGGGACGGGAAATGTACACCGGGGAGCTGTTTTTT. Translated, it gives CASRSAGREMYTGELFF.

The chain couples TRBV5-1 to TRBJ2-3; 10 nucleotides line up with TRBD1. V gave up 4 bases and J gave up 15 bases; unmatched junction bases: 14. CDR1 is SGHRS, CDR2 YFSETQ, per germline. CDR3 length: 14 amino acids. In nucleotides, the CDR3 is TGCGCCAGCAGCGCCACCCTGGGACAGGGGAGGTTCTATTTT. Protein sequence: CASSATLGQGRFYF.

This clone is a singleton in its sample. The chain couples TRBV30 to TRBJ2-3; 10 bases map to TRBD1. CDR3 length: 14 amino acids. V was clipped by 5 bases and J by 1 base; unmatched bases: 3. Germline loops: CDR1 GTSNPN, CDR2 SVGIG (reference sequence). In nucleotides, the CDR3 is TGTGCCTGGGGACAGGGGGTCGGCACAGATACGCAGTATTTT. It yields the protein CAWGQGVGTDTQYF.

The chain recombines TRBV19 with TRBJ1-3; D possibly corresponds to TRBD1 (5 bases). The CDR3 extends over 13 amino acids. V was pared by 5 bases and J by 0 bases, with 5 bases between. Germline V lookup: CDR1 LNHDA, CDR2 SQIVND (reference sequence). CDR3 amino acids: CASSDSSGNTIYF. The DNA for the CDR3 is TGTGCCAGTAGTGACAGCTCTGGAAACACCATATATTTT.

The rearrangement joins TRBV19 to TRBJ2-5, with 16 bases identical to TRBD2. After removal of 7 bases from V and 4 bases from J, the junction contained 9 bases not matched to a gene. CDR1 LNHDA and CDR2 SQIVND come from the germline V gene (reference sequence). The CDR3 is made up of 17 amino acids. This chain's CDR3 is CASMGLAGGPWRETQYF. In nucleotides, the CDR3 is TGTGCCAGTATGGGACTAGCGGGAGGGCCATGGCGAGAGACCCAGTACTTC.

Worth noting for this clone: At the DNA level, this CDR3 is encoded by other sequences in the same sample as well. The chain employs TRBV5-4 and TRBJ2-7, with D perhaps assigned TRBD1 or TRBD2 (5 bases each). Trimming took 0 bases from V and 5 from J, leaving 9 bases between them. In germline, CDR1 is SGHNT, CDR2 YYREEE (reference sequence). CDR3 length equals 13 residues. The CDR3 DNA sequence: TGTGCCAGCAGCTTGGGTGGGGGTGACGAGCAGTACTTC. This sequence encodes CASSLGGGDEQYF. Filled out from reference TRBV5-4 and TRBJ2-7, the complete variable domain reads ETGVTQSPTHLIKTRGQQVTLRCSSQSGHNTVSWYQQALGQGPQFIFQYYREEENGRGNFPPRFSGLQFPNYSSELNVNALELDDSALYLCASSLGGGDEQYFGPGTRLTVT.

The V and J genes are TRBV6-6 and TRBJ1-2; D unresolved. Trimming pared 8 bases from V and 5 bases from J, leaving 15 bases between. CDR1 and CDR2 (germline): MNHNY, SVGAGI (reference sequence). CDR3 length: 13 residues. The CDR3 DNA reads as TGTGCCAGCTCCCTTATCGGCGAGTATGGCTACACCTTC. Translating it yields CASSLIGEYGYTF.

The chain carries TRBV5-1 and TRBJ2-1; a possible D gene is TRBD2 (5 bases). The V gene lost 4 bases and the J gene lost 6 bases, with 17 bases spanning the gap. CDR1 is SGHRS, CDR2 YFSETQ, per germline. The CDR3 consists of 15 residues. The CDR3 here is CASSPRTGWTNEQFF. CDR3 nucleotides: TGCGCCAGCAGCCCGCGGACTGGATGGACCAATGAGCAGTTCTTC.

The gene calls are TRBV25-1 and TRBJ1-2; tentatively, D is TRBD1 (6 bases). The CDR3 totals 15 residues. The germline V gene has CDR1 MGHDK and CDR2 SYGVNS. V lost 2 bases and J 3 bases, leaving 13 bases between the germline ends. CDR3 sequence: CASSEGGALDYGYTF. CDR3 DNA sequence: TGTGCCAGCAGTGAAGGGGGGGCGCTTGACTATGGCTACACCTTC.

Turning to this clone: A single base separates this from a much larger clone, so it may be a read error. The V call is TRBV5-1, the J call TRBJ2-3; 8 nucleotides line up with TRBD2. Germline V gives CDR1 SGHRS, CDR2 YFSETQ. This CDR3 region has 16 residues. CDR3 bases: TGCGCCAGCAGCTTGGCCTTTGCAGCGGGAGCAGATATGCAGTATTTT. Translation: CASSLAFAAGADMQYF.

J is TRBJ2-4 and V is TRBV11-2; D call uncertain. CDR3 length: 16 residues. From germline, CDR1 is SGHAT and CDR2 FQNNGV. Deletions cut 1 base from V and 0 bases from J, with 10 bases between. CDR3 in amino acids: CASSLVGSPAKNIQYF. CDR3 coding DNA: TGTGCCAGCAGCTTAGTGGGCAGCCCAGCCAAAAACATTCAGTACTTC. The full variable domain, rest sourced from reference TRBV11-2 and TRBJ2-4, is EAGVAQSPRYKIIEKRQSVAFWCNPISGHATLYWYQQILGQGPKLLIQFQNNGVVDDSQLPKDRFSAERLKGVDSTLKIQPAKLEDSAVYLCASSLVGSPAKNIQYFGAGTRLSVL.

The rearrangement links TRBV18 to TRBJ1-3; D is perhaps TRBD1 (5 bases). The CDR3 has 16 residues. Trimming shortened V by 1 base and J by 0 bases, and 10 bases separated the two germline ends. From germline, CDR1 is KGHSH and CDR2 LQKENI. As DNA, the CDR3 is TGTGCCAGCTCACCACAGGAGGGGAGCTCTGGAAACACCATATATTTT. Translated, it gives CASSPQEGSSGNTIYF.

The chain combines TRBV5-1 with TRBJ2-2; D may be TRBD2 (6 bases). CDR1 SGHRS and CDR2 YFSETQ come from the germline V gene. V was trimmed by 5 bases and J by 2 bases, leaving 16 bases between them. This CDR3 contains 16 residues. The CDR3: CASSPRRDSNTGELFF. CDR3 DNA: TGCGCCAGCAGTCCCCGACGGGACTCTAACACCGGGGAGCTGTTTTTT.

This clone was counted a single time. The chain has TRBV28 and TRBJ1-2; possibly TRBD1 for D (6 bases). Between the trimmed V and J ends, which lost 10 bases and 2 bases, there was a span of 11 bases. There are 12 residues in the CDR3. Looked up from germline, CDR1 is MDHEN and CDR2 is SYDVKM. CDR3 sequence reads: CANRVQNYGYTF. CDR3 DNA sequence: TGTGCCAACAGGGTTCAGAACTATGGCTACACCTTC.

A few counts support this clone. The rearrangement links TRBV6-5 to TRBJ2-2; TRBD2 matches 7 bases. The CDR3 runs 15 residues. V trimming: 6 bases; J trimming: 4 bases; junction bases outside the gene matches: 8. Germline loops: CDR1 MNHEY, CDR2 SVGAGI. The CDR3 DNA is TGTGCCAGCAGCCTCCTTGTAGCGGGCACCGGGGAGCTGTTTTTT. This codes for CASSLLVAGTGELFF.